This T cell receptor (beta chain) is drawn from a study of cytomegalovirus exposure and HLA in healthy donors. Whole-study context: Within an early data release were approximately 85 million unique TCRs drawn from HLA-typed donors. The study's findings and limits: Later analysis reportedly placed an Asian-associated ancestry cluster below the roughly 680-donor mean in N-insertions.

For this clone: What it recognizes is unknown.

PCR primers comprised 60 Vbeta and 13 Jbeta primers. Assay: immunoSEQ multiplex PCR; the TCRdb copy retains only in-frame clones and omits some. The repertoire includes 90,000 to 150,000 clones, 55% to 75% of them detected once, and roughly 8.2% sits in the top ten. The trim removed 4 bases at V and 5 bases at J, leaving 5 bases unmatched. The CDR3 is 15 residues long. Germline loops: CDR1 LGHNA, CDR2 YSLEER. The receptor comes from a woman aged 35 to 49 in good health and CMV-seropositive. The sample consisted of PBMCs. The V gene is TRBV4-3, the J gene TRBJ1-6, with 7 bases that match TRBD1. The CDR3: CASSRDRADNSPLHF. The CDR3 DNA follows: TGCGCCAGCAGCCGAGACAGGGCCGATAATTCACCCCTCCACTTT.